A selection of T cell receptor beta chains follows, all from one sample in a study of blood T cell repertoires in COVID-19. Sequencing used immunoSEQ multiplex PCR; TCRdb keeps in-frame clones, though not all of them. The sample holds some 130,000 clones, approximately 90% seen once. The specimen was peripheral blood. These receptor sequences come from a man aged 60 to 69 with COVID-19, enrolled during active disease. Both conserved end residues are part of each CDR3. A D gene is named only where the DNA matches it firmly. Clone size appears in some rows only: once, few, many, or a class for an expanded clone.

V gene	J gene	D gene	clone size	CDR3 DNA	CDR3 protein
TRBV15	TRBJ2-5	-	-	TGTGCCACCAGCAGAGACAGCCAAGAGACCCAGTACTTC	CATSRDSQETQYF
TRBV6-5	TRBJ1-5	-	-	TGTGCCAGCAAGGAAGGGGCTAATCAGCCCCAGCATTTT	CASKEGANQPQHF
TRBV6-6	TRBJ1-4	-	-	TGTGCCAGCAGTTACGGTGGCCCGGGCGGGGGTACTTTT	CASSYGGPGGGTF
TRBV30	TRBJ1-3	-	-	TGTGCCTGGGGCCCTGGAAACACCATATATTTT	CAWGPGNTIYF
TRBV11-3	TRBJ2-3	TRBD1	-	TGTGCCAGCAGCTTCTCGGGGACAGGGGTTGATACGCAGTATTTT	CASSFSGTGVDTQYF
TRBV29-1	TRBJ2-1	-	-	TGCAGCGTTGAAGACGGGGGAAAGAACAATGAGCAGTTCTTC	CSVEDGGKNNEQFF
TRBV6-5	TRBJ1-2	TRBD1	once	TGTGCCAGCAGTAACAGGGGAACTAGCTATGGCTACACCTTC	CASSNRGTSYGYTF
TRBV2	TRBJ1-2	-	-	TGTGCCAGCAGTGGAGGACTCGGAGTCTATGGCTACACCTTC	CASSGGLGVYGYTF
TRBV2	TRBJ2-5	-	-	TGTGCCAGCACCACTGGGCTTGGGAGCCCGGAGACCCAGTACTTC	CASTTGLGSPETQYF
TRBV19	TRBJ2-7	-	-	TGTGCCAGTAGTAACCGGGACTACGAGCAGTACTTC	CASSNRDYEQYF
TRBV6-7	TRBJ1-3	TRBD1	-	TGTGCCAGCAGTTACGGTTGGGACAGGGTCTACTCTGGAAACACCATATATTTT	CASSYGWDRVYSGNTIYF
TRBV19	TRBJ2-6	TRBD2	-	TGTGCCAGTAGTATCGGGAGGACTGGGGCCAACGTCCTGACTTTC	CASSIGRTGANVLTF
TRBV28	TRBJ1-4	TRBD1	-	TGTGCCAGCAGTTCGCCCGCAGGGGGCGCATGGGAAAAACTGTTTTTT	CASSSPAGGAWEKLFF
TRBV20-1	TRBJ2-1	TRBD2	few	TGCAGTGCTAGTGGTAGCGGGGGGGCCCACAATGAGCAGTTCTTC	CSASGSGGAHNEQFF
TRBV4-3	TRBJ1-4	-	-	TGCGCCAGCAGCCAAGATGACAGCTCGAAGACTGAAAAACTGTTTTTT	CASSQDDSSKTEKLFF
TRBV5-1	TRBJ1-5	-	-	TGCGCCAGCAGGTCTGCACGGGGTGATCCCAATCAGCCCCAGCATTTT	CASRSARGDPNQPQHF
TRBV19	TRBJ1-1	TRBD1	-	TGTGCCAGTAGTATACGGGGACAGGGGGTAAATGAAGCTTTCTTT	CASSIRGQGVNEAFF